Listed below are T cell receptor beta chains from one sample, sequenced in a study of vaccination and CD4 T cells after COVID-19. TCRdb re-derived calls from the PCR reads in MiXCR, one entry per CDR3 protein. The data contain just under 30,000 distinct CDR3 sequences, about 49% of them seen just once; the ten biggest clones take up roughly 5%. Sequenced here: CD4+ T cells from blood, sampled about 7 months after SARS-CoV-2 vaccination. Every receptor here comes from a human donor who had recovered from COVID-19. Both conserved end residues are part of each CDR3. The D gene is left open where the match is weak. A clone size is listed for some rows: how often the clone was seen (once, few, many), or a class if it is expanded.

j_gene,abundance,v_gene,d_gene,CDR3aa,CDR3nt
TRBJ2-3,NA,TRBV6-5,NA,CASSLRTQTRTSTDTQYF,TGTGCCAGCAGTTTACGGACTCAAACTAGAACTAGCACAGATACGCAGTATTTT
TRBJ2-5,NA,TRBV2,TRBD2,CASNLAGVEETQYF,TGTGCCAGCAACCTAGCGGGAGTAGAGGAGACCCAGTACTTC
TRBJ1-5,NA,TRBV7-8,NA,CASSLSNSNQPQHF,TGTGCCAGCAGCTTATCTAATAGCAATCAGCCCCAGCATTTT
TRBJ2-1,NA,TRBV2,TRBD2,CASSAGLAGGEQFF,TGTGCCAGCAGTGCGGGACTAGCGGGTGGTGAGCAGTTCTTC
TRBJ2-3,few,TRBV27,TRBD2,CASSPVAGGNQNADTQYF,TGTGCCAGCAGTCCGGTAGCGGGAGGGAACCAAAATGCAGATACGCAGTATTTT
TRBJ2-3,NA,TRBV6-5,TRBD2,CASSYSSGLAGGTDTQYF,TGTGCCAGCAGTTACTCCTCCGGACTAGCGGGGGGCACAGATACGCAGTATTTT
TRBJ2-5,few,TRBV20-1,NA,CSASKETQYF,TGCAGTGCATCGAAAGAGACCCAGTACTTC
TRBJ2-4,NA,TRBV20-1,TRBD2,CSAGTSGRNIQYF,TGCAGTGCCGGGACTAGCGGGAGGAACATTCAGTACTTC
TRBJ1-4,once,TRBV27,NA,CASSQTAAGGEKLFF,TGTGCCAGCAGCCAGACCGCAGCGGGGGGGGAAAAACTGTTTTTT
TRBJ2-7,NA,TRBV7-2,TRBD1,CASSLVGQGNEQYF,TGTGCCAGCAGCTTAGTAGGACAGGGGAACGAGCAGTACTTC
TRBJ1-3,few,TRBV20-1,NA,CSASQGSGNTIYF,TGCAGTGCTAGTCAAGGGTCAGGAAACACCATATATTTT
TRBJ1-2,NA,TRBV20-1,NA,CSARATRTARYGYTF,TGCAGTGCTAGAGCCACTCGGACAGCCCGCTATGGCTACACCTTC
TRBJ2-1,NA,TRBV28,TRBD2,CASSLRGRVGTSGFNEQFF,TGTGCCAGCAGTCTAAGGGGCAGGGTTGGGACTAGCGGTTTCAATGAGCAGTTCTTC
TRBJ2-7,NA,TRBV20-1,TRBD2,CSARRGASGIYEQYF,TGCAGTGCTAGAAGGGGGGCTAGCGGGATTTACGAGCAGTACTTC
TRBJ1-1,medium-sized,TRBV6-1,NA,CASSRSSPRSEAFF,TGTGCCAGCAGTCGATCCTCGCCCCGCTCCGAAGCTTTCTTT
TRBJ2-5,NA,TRBV7-3,NA,CASSLTLEETQYF,TGTGCCAGCAGCTTAACTCTTGAGGAGACCCAGTATTTC
TRBJ2-3,NA,TRBV10-3,NA,CATRGDISTDTQYF,TGTGCCACCAGGGGGGACATCAGCACAGATACGCAGTATTTT
TRBJ2-1,once,TRBV28,TRBD1,CASSSGTGPHEQFF,TGTGCCAGCAGTTCAGGGACAGGGCCACATGAGCAGTTCTTC
TRBJ1-5,few,TRBV29-1,TRBD1,CSVVSTGRNQPQHF,TGCAGCGTCGTCTCGACAGGGCGCAATCAGCCCCAGCATTTT
TRBJ2-7,few,TRBV20-1,NA,CSARVTSSYEQYF,TGCAGTGCTAGAGTGACAAGCTCCTACGAGCAGTACTTC
TRBJ2-1,few,TRBV7-2,TRBD1,CASSLEGTGGEQFF,TGTGCCAGCAGCTTAGAGGGGACAGGGGGGGAGCAGTTCTTC
TRBJ1-6,NA,TRBV20-1,TRBD1,CSARKTQGVAYSNSPLHF,TGCAGTGCTAGAAAGACGCAGGGGGTAGCTTATTCCAATTCACCCCTCCACTTT
TRBJ2-1,few,TRBV6-5,TRBD1,CASSYMQGAGEQFF,TGTGCCAGCAGTTACATGCAGGGGGCGGGTGAGCAGTTCTTC
TRBJ2-5,NA,TRBV20-1,NA,CSAVHGTGPIRTQYF,TGCAGTGCCGTGCATGGGACGGGCCCAATTAGGACCCAGTACTTC
TRBJ2-3,NA,TRBV7-2,NA,CASSTGAADTQYF,TGTGCCAGCAGCACAGGAGCCGCAGATACGCAGTATTTT
TRBJ1-2,few,TRBV6-5,NA,CASSYNRGTYGYTF,TGTGCCAGCAGTTACAATCGGGGGACCTATGGCTACACCTTC
TRBJ2-3,NA,TRBV10-3,NA,CAISDVPGGTDTQYF,TGTGCCATTTCGGACGTTCCTGGTGGGACAGATACGCAGTATTTT
TRBJ1-5,NA,TRBV2,NA,CASSEAWNQPQHF,TGTGCCAGCAGTGAAGCCTGGAATCAGCCCCAGCATTTT
TRBJ2-7,NA,TRBV7-9,TRBD2,CAESSGTSSYEQYF,TGTGCCGAGAGTTCCGGGACTAGCTCCTACGAGCAGTACTTC
TRBJ2-1,NA,TRBV19,TRBD2,CASSTIAGYNEQFF,TGTGCCAGTAGTACAATAGCGGGTTACAATGAGCAGTTCTTC
TRBJ2-7,few,TRBV6-1,TRBD2,CASSVSGRRAGEQYF,TGTGCCAGCAGCGTTAGCGGGAGAAGGGCCGGCGAGCAGTACTTC
TRBJ2-7,NA,TRBV27,NA,CASSLAQASSYEQYF,TGTGCCAGCAGTTTGGCTCAGGCCAGCTCCTACGAGCAGTACTTC
TRBJ2-2,NA,TRBV29-1,NA,CSVGVGGELFF,TGCAGCGTGGGAGTAGGCGGGGAGCTGTTTTTT
TRBJ2-1,NA,TRBV20-1,TRBD2,CSAPSSGYNEQFF,TGCAGTGCCCCGTCTAGCGGTTACAATGAGCAGTTCTTC
TRBJ2-7,NA,TRBV19,NA,CASSPSPIPYEQYF,TGTGCCAGTAGCCCCTCCCCGATCCCTTACGAGCAGTACTTC
TRBJ2-7,NA,TRBV2,NA,CASNLGGVTYEQYF,TGTGCCAGCAATCTGGGCGGGGTGACCTACGAGCAGTACTTC
TRBJ1-2,NA,TRBV28,NA,CASSLGVRDYGYTF,TGTGCCAGCAGTTTAGGGGTTAGAGACTATGGCTACACCTTC
TRBJ2-3,NA,TRBV27,NA,CASSSWAGAITDTQYF,TGTGCCAGCAGTTCCTGGGCAGGGGCTATCACAGATACGCAGTATTTT
TRBJ2-5,few,TRBV7-2,TRBD2,CASSPVAGAGRETQYF,TGTGCCAGCAGCCCGGTAGCGGGGGCCGGGCGGGAGACCCAGTACTTC